The next 24 T cell receptor beta chains were all read from a single sample in a study of OX40 agonist ivuxolimab in advanced cancers. The protocol used for the library was the immunoSEQ multiplex PCR assay. This immuneACCESS table, as held by TCRdb, lists in-frame sequences with V and J called but not all clones. Of the missing ones, under half trace to an unresolved V gene in checked studies; the others have no known cause. The sample data list around 95,000 clones, and roughly 91% of these were observed just once. The top ten clonotypes cover 0.71% of the sample. The sample here was CD4+ or CD8+ T cells sorted from blood, taken in a trial of the OX40 agonist ivuxolimab. The receptors were gathered from an adult with an advanced solid tumor such as melanoma, head and neck, liver or kidney cancer.

This clone was seen a single time. The chain joins TRBV2 to TRBJ2-5; D is perhaps TRBD1 (5 bases). This CDR3 is built from 15 residues. V lost 7 bases and J lost 3, with 18 bases in between. Germline lookup yields CDR1 SNHLY and CDR2 FYNNEI. In nucleotides, the CDR3 is TGTGCCAGCACCGGTCAGGGTTCGATAGAAGAGACCCAGTACTTC. Protein: CASTGQGSIEETQYF.

This chain links TRBV2 with TRBJ1-1; D ambiguous. Germline V gene sequence: CDR1 SNHLY, CDR2 FYNNEI. V dropped 3 bases and J dropped 8 bases, with 13 bases sitting between them. The length of the CDR3 is 13 residues. The CDR3 sequence: CASSDEEFSEAFF. The CDR3 DNA is TGTGCCAGCAGTGATGAGGAGTTCTCCGAAGCTTTCTTT.

The chain couples TRBV7-8 to TRBJ2-4, with unresolved D. The CDR3 contains 13 residues. The V gene's germline CDR1 is SGHVS and CDR2 FQNEAQ. Trimming took 1 base from V and 2 from J, leaving 3 bases between them. The DNA for the CDR3 is TGTGCCAGCAGCTTAGGTACCAAAAACATTCAGTACTTC. Translation gives CASSLGTKNIQYF.

The chain couples TRBV6-1 to TRBJ1-3, with D possibly TRBD1 on 5 matching bases. The CDR3 has 15 residues. Trimming shortened V by 2 bases and J by 2 bases, and 10 bases separated the two germline ends. The V gene's germline CDR1 is MNHNS and CDR2 SASEGT. The CDR3 coding sequence is TGTGCCAGCAGTGAACAGGGAGGTCCTGGAAACACCATATATTTT. Its translation is CASSEQGGPGNTIYF.

This clone showed up just once. The chain employs TRBV5-5 and TRBJ1-4; D remains ambiguous. In germline, CDR1 is SGHKS, CDR2 YYEKEE (reference sequence). There are 16 residues in the CDR3. V dropped 5 bases and J dropped 3 bases, with 17 bases sitting between them. Written as DNA, the CDR3 is TGTGCCAGCAGTTTTGCTAGGGTCACGGCTAATGAAAAACTGTTTTTT. Its protein product is CASSFARVTANEKLFF.

The chain has TRBV19 and TRBJ2-3; 12 bases line up with TRBD2. CDR1 is LNHDA and CDR2 is SQIVND in the germline V gene (reference sequence). This CDR3 contains 15 residues. J gave up 4 bases and V 6 bases, and 5 bases lay outside the gene matches. The CDR3 sequence is CASSETSGSPDTQYF. In nucleotides, the CDR3 is TGTGCCAGTAGCGAGACTAGCGGGAGCCCAGATACGCAGTATTTT. Full variable domain (rest looked up from reference TRBV19 and TRBJ2-3): DGGITQSPKYLFRKEGQNVTLSCEQNLNHDAMYWYRQDPGQGLRLIYYSQIVNDFQKGDIAEGYSVSREKKESFPLTVTSAQKNPTAFYLCASSETSGSPDTQYFGPGTRLTVL.

This chain uses TRBV14 with TRBJ2-7; TRBD1 agrees at 8 bases. V was pared by 4 bases and J by 4 bases, with 6 bases of the junction left unmatched. The germline CDR1 and CDR2 sequences are SGHDN and FVKESK. The CDR3 runs to 14 residues. DNA for the CDR3: TGTGCCAGCAGCCCTGGGACAGGTCTGTACGAGCAGTACTTC. Amino acids: CASSPGTGLYEQYF.

V usage is TRBV7-2 and J usage is TRBJ2-2; 7 nucleotides match TRBD1. The CDR3 extends over 15 amino acids. V gave up 5 bases and J gave up 2 bases; unmatched junction bases: 5. In germline, CDR1 is SGHTA, CDR2 FQGNSA. CDR3 sequence reads: CASSPGQPNTGELFF. The CDR3 bases are TGTGCCAGCAGCCCGGGACAGCCTAACACCGGGGAGCTGTTTTTT.

This chain connects TRBV7-2 to TRBJ2-7; D is unclear. Trimming left V 4 bases short and J 0 bases short, with 16 bases between. This CDR3 contains 16 residues. The germline V gene encodes CDR1 SGHTA and CDR2 FQGNSA. This CDR3 is CASSSKDGSSSYEQYF. The CDR3 region has the DNA TGTGCCAGCAGCTCCAAGGATGGTTCGAGCTCCTACGAGCAGTACTTC.

The chain uses TRBV5-1 and TRBJ2-3; D ambiguous. Per germline, CDR1 SGHRS and CDR2 YFSETQ. Trimming stripped 0 bases from V and 4 bases from J, with 12 bases between. The CDR3 totals 15 residues. CDR3 coding DNA: TGCGCCAGCAGCTTGGGACGGATGGGTGCAGATACGCAGTATTTT. Amino acid sequence: CASSLGRMGADTQYF.

The chain is built from TRBV28 and TRBJ1-1; 7 bases match TRBD1. The V gene's germline CDR1 is MDHEN and CDR2 SYDVKM. This CDR3 is 16 amino acids long. The ends lost 4 bases at V and 1 base at J; junction bases unmatched: 9. The CDR3 sequence is CASSSHAGTENTEAFF. The CDR3 nucleotides read TGTGCCAGCAGTTCTCACGCCGGGACAGAGAACACTGAAGCTTTCTTT.

This rearrangement joins TRBV27 to TRBJ2-1; a weak D match, TRBD2 (5 bases). The CDR3 sequence is 15 residues long. Deletions cut 1 base from V and 7 bases from J, with 14 bases between. Looked up from germline, CDR1 is MNHEY and CDR2 is SMNVEV (reference sequence). The CDR3 nucleotides are TGTGCCAGCAGTTTATACGCGGTTGACTATAATGAGCAGTTCTTC. The encoded protein is CASSLYAVDYNEQFF.

The chain carries TRBV19 and TRBJ1-4; no definite D call. Germline CDR1 LNHDA, CDR2 SQIVND (reference sequence). The germline V and J ends were trimmed by 5 bases and 7 bases, with 14 bases remaining between them. The CDR3 has 14 amino acids. CDR3 amino acids: CASSLGGSGEKLFF. Written as DNA, the CDR3 is TGTGCCAGTAGTCTCGGAGGCTCTGGTGAAAAACTGTTTTTT.

The chain is built from TRBV9 and TRBJ2-3; 8 bases agree with TRBD2. The trim removed 4 bases at V and 3 bases at J, leaving 7 bases unmatched. CDR3 size: 15 residues. The germline V gene has CDR1 SGDLS and CDR2 YYNGEE. The CDR3 DNA reads TGTGCCAGCAGCCCTTTGCGGGGGGAGACAGATACGCAGTATTTT. Translation gives CASSPLRGETDTQYF.

The rearrangement uses TRBV10-3 and TRBJ2-5; D possibly corresponds to TRBD1 (6 bases). CDR3 length: 15 amino acids. Germline lookup yields CDR1 ENHRY and CDR2 SYGVKD. The V and J ends lost 8 bases and 5 bases respectively, with 21 bases between them. This CDR3 is CAIGGPGQEGETQYF. CDR3 coding DNA: TGTGCCATCGGGGGCCCTGGACAAGAAGGTGAGACCCAGTACTTC.

V gene TRBV5-4 combines with J gene TRBJ2-2; 14 bases fit TRBD2. V lost 4 bases to trimming and J lost 1 base; unmatched junction nucleotides: 6. Germline V gene lookup returns CDR1 SGHNT and CDR2 YYREEE (reference sequence). The CDR3 runs 18 residues. CDR3 sequence reads: CASSDSGTSGGNTGELFF. The DNA of the CDR3 is TGTGCCAGCAGCGACTCCGGGACTAGCGGGGGGAACACCGGGGAGCTGTTTTTT.

The rearrangement joins TRBV28 to TRBJ2-7; the D gene is possibly TRBD1 (6 bases). Germline CDR1 reads MDHEN; CDR2 reads SYDVKM. The CDR3 contains 15 residues. V was trimmed by 2 bases and J by 6 bases, leaving 17 bases between them. CDR3 loop: CASSLPLAGASEQYF. DNA for the CDR3: TGTGCCAGCAGTTTACCCTTAGCAGGGGCTAGCGAGCAGTACTTC.

This clone was counted a single time. The chain recombines TRBV11-2 with TRBJ1-5; weak D call: TRBD1 (5 bases). This CDR3 has 17 residues. Trimming left V 5 bases short and J 0 bases short, with 17 bases between. Per the germline V gene, CDR1 is SGHAT and CDR2 is FQNNGV. The CDR3, as DNA: TGTGCCAGCAGCCCCGCGACGGGGGGAGGTAGCAATCAGCCCCAGCATTTT. Its protein is CASSPATGGGSNQPQHF.

The J gene is TRBJ1-1, the V gene TRBV5-1, with D maybe TRBD1 (5 bases). The CDR3 has 15 amino acids. V shed 4 bases and J shed 2 bases, with 15 bases lying between them. CDR1 SGHRS and CDR2 YFSETQ come from the germline V gene. The CDR3 is CASSRPGTINTEAFF. The CDR3 bases are TGCGCCAGCAGCCGGCCCGGGACCATTAACACTGAAGCTTTCTTT.

The V gene is TRBV18, the J gene TRBJ2-3, with 11 nucleotides matching TRBD2. Unmatched junction bases numbered 6, after V lost 3 bases and J lost 1 base. Germline CDR1 KGHSH, CDR2 LQKENI. CDR3 length: 17 residues. CDR3 sequence: CASSPGTSGYGTDTQYF. The CDR3 bases are TGTGCCAGCTCACCTGGGACTAGCGGTTATGGCACAGATACGCAGTATTTT.

This clone occurred once. Here the CDR3 reads CASSYSPSPDRPEAFF. Written as DNA, the CDR3 is TGTGCCAGCAGTTACTCCCCCTCACCCGACAGGCCTGAAGCTTTCTTT. V is TRBV6-6 and J is TRBJ1-1; weak D call: TRBD1 (6 bases). Per germline, CDR1 MNHNY and CDR2 SVGAGI (reference sequence). V was shortened by 0 bases and J by 6 bases, with 17 bases between the two germline ends. This CDR3 is built from 16 residues.

This chain uses TRBV30 with TRBJ1-5, with 7 bases that match TRBD1. V gave up 5 bases and J gave up 3 bases; unmatched junction bases: 4. The CDR3 runs to 13 residues. The germline gives CDR1 GTSNPN, CDR2 SVGIG (reference sequence). The CDR3 loop reads CAWSGQVNQPQHF. DNA for the CDR3: TGTGCCTGGTCTGGACAGGTCAATCAGCCCCAGCATTTT.

This clone was counted only a few times. This sequence joins TRBV28 and TRBJ1-2; D remains unclear. The CDR3 has 14 residues. In germline, CDR1 is MDHEN, CDR2 SYDVKM. Between the trimmed V and J ends, which lost 8 bases and 4 bases, there was a span of 17 bases. For the CDR3, the DNA is TGTGCCAGCTACGACGTGGGCGACCCCTATGGCTACACCTTC. It specifies CASYDVGDPYGYTF.

The chain has TRBV20-1 and TRBJ2-7; D unresolved. V dropped 0 bases and J dropped 7 bases, with 7 bases sitting between them. Germline-derived CDR1 and CDR2 are DFQATT and SNEGSKA (reference sequence). The CDR3 covers 11 residues. CDR3 nucleotide sequence: TGCAGTGCTAGAGATACCCCGGAGCAGTACTTC. This gives the protein CSARDTPEQYF.